The present TCR beta chain was sequenced within a study of cytomegalovirus exposure and HLA in healthy donors. Overall study results and limits: Earlier analysis yielded a pattern in which most TCR beta V segments were productive about 87% or about 30% of the time.

CDR1 KGHSH and CDR2 LQKENI come from the germline V gene. The CDR3 extends over 14 amino acids. Concerning this clone itself: Its specificity is not known. An end of the junction differs from the germline gene, which may be a read error.

PCR employed 60 Vbeta and 13 Jbeta primers. The assay was immunoSEQ multiplex PCR, and TCRdb's table has in-frame clones only and misses some. The table shows about 92,000 clones, with 69% occurring only once. V usage is TRBV18 and J usage is TRBJ2-1; 11 nucleotides align to TRBD1. The sample comprised PBMCs. The TCR comes from a man aged 45-60 years in good health and CMV-seronegative. The CDR3 loop reads CASTGTGGDNKQFF. CDR3 nucleotides: TGTGCCAGCACGGGGACAGGGGGAGACAATAAGCAGTTCTTC. Complete variable domain (other parts from reference TRBV18 and TRBJ2-1): NAGVMQNPRHLVRRRGQEARLRCSPMKGHSHVYWYRQLPEEGLKFMVYLQKENIIDESGMPKERFSAEFPKEGPSILRIQQVVRGDSAAYFCASTGTGGDNKQFFGPGTRLTVL.